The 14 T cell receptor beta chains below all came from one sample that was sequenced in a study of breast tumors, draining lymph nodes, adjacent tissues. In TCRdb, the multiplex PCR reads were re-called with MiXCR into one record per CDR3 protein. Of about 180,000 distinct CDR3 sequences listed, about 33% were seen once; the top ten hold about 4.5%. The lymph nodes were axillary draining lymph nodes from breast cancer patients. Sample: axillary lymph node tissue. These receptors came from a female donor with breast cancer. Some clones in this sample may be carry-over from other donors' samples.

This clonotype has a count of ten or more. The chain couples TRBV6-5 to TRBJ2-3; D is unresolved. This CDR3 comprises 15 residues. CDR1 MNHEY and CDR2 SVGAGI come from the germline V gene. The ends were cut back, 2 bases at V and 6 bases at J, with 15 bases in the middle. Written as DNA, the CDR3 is TGTGCCAGCAGTTACGAACCGACGAGCTTTGATACGCAGTATTTT. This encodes CASSYEPTSFDTQYF.

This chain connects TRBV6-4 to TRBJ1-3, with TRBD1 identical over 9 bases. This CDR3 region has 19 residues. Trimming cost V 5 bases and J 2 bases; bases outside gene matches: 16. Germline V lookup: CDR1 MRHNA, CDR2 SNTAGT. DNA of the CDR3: TGTGCCAGCAGTCCTCAAAGACCCCTCGACAGGGGGACTGGAAACACCATATATTTT. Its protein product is CASSPQRPLDRGTGNTIYF.

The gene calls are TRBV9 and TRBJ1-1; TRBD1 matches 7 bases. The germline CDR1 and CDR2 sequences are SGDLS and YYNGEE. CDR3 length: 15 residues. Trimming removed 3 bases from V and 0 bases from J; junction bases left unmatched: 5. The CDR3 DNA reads TGTGCCAGCAGCGGATTGACAGGGCTGAACACTGAAGCTTTCTTT. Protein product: CASSGLTGLNTEAFF. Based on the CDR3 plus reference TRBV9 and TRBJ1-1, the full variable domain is DSGVTQTPKHLITATGQRVTLRCSPRSGDLSVYWYQQSLDQGLQFLIQYYNGEERAKGNILERFSAQQFPDLHSELNLSSLELGDSALYFCASSGLTGLNTEAFFGQGTRLTVV.

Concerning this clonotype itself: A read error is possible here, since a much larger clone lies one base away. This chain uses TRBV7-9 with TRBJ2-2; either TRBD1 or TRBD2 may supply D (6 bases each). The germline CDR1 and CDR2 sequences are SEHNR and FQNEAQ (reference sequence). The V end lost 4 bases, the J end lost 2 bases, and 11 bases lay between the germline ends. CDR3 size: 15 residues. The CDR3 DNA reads TGTGCCAGCAGCTGGCTGGGGGGCAACACCGGGGAGCTGTTTTTT. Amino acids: CASSWLGGNTGELFF.

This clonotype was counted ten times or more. For the CDR3, the DNA is TGTGCCATCAGTGAGTCAACGGGGGAGGATACGCAGTATTTT. This sequence encodes CAISESTGEDTQYF. The chain links TRBV10-3 to TRBJ2-3; a possible D gene is TRBD2 (6 bases). Between the trimmed V and J ends, which lost 0 bases and 6 bases, there was a span of 10 bases. Germline CDR1 is ENHRY and CDR2 is SYGVKD. This CDR3 has 14 residues.

The CDR3 protein is CSARDSKGTNEKLFF. The CDR3 DNA reads TGCAGTGCTAGAGATAGTAAGGGTACTAATGAAAAACTGTTTTTT. J is TRBJ1-4 and V is TRBV20-1; D call uncertain. This CDR3 has 15 residues. Trimming took off 0 bases at V and 2 bases at J, with 10 bases between the two ends. Germline CDR1 is DFQATT and CDR2 is SNEGSKA (reference sequence).

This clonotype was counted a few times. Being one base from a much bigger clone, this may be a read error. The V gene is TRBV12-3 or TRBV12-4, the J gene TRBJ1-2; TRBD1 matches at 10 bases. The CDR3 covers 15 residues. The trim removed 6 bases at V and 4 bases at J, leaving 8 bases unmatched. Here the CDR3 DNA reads TGTGCCAGCAGCTTCGACAGGGGGCCAGCCTATGGCTACACCTTC. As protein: CASSFDRGPAYGYTF.

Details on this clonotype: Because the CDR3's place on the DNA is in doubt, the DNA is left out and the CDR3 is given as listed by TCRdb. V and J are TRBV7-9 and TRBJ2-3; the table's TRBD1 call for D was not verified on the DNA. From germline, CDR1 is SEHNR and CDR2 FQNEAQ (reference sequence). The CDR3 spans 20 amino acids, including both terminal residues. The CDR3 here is CASSFYICSAPTGSADTQYF.

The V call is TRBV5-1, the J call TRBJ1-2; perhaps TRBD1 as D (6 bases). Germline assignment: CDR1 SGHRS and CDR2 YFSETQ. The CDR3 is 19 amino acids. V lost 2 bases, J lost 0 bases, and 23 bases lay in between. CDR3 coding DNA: TGCGCCAGCAGCTTCCGCGAAACGGGGGCGGGATCATCTAACTATGGCTACACCTTC. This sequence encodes CASSFRETGAGSSNYGYTF.

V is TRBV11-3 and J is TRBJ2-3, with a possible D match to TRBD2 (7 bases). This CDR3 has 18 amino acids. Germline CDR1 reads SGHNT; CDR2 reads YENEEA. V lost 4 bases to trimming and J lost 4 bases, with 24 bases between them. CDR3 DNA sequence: TGTGCCAGCAGCTCTCCGCCGGCCAGGGGACTACGCGCAGATACGCAGTATTTT. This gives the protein CASSSPPARGLRADTQYF.

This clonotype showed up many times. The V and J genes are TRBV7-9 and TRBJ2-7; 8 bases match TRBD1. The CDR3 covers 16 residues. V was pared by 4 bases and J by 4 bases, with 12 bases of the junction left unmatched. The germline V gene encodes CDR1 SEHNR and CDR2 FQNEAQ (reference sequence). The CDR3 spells CASSSSDRAIGYEQYF. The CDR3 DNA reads TGTGCCAGCAGCTCCTCGGACAGGGCGATCGGGTACGAGCAGTACTTC. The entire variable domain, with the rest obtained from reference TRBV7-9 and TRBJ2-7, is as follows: DTGVSQNPRHKITKRGQNVTFRCDPISEHNRLYWYRQTLGQGPEFLTYFQNEAQLEKSRLLSDRFSAERPKGSFSTLEIQRTEQGDSAMYLCASSSSDRAIGYEQYFGPGTRLTVT.

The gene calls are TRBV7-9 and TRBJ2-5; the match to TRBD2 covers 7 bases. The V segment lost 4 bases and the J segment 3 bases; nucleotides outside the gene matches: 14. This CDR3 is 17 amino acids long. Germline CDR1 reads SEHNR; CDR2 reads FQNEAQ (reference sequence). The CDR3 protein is CASSSLGLAVGKETQYF. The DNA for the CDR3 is TGTGCCAGCAGCTCCCTGGGGCTAGCGGTGGGGAAAGAGACCCAGTACTTC. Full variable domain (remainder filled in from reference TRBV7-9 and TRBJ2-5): DTGVSQNPRHKITKRGQNVTFRCDPISEHNRLYWYRQTLGQGPEFLTYFQNEAQLEKSRLLSDRFSAERPKGSFSTLEIQRTEQGDSAMYLCASSSLGLAVGKETQYFGPGTRLLVL.

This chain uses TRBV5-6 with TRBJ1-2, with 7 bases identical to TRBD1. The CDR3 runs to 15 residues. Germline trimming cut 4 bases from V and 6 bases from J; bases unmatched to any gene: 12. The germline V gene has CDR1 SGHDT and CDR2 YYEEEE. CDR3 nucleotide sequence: TGTGCCAGCAGCCCCGGGACAGCGTATATAGATGGCTACACCTTC. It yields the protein CASSPGTAYIDGYTF.

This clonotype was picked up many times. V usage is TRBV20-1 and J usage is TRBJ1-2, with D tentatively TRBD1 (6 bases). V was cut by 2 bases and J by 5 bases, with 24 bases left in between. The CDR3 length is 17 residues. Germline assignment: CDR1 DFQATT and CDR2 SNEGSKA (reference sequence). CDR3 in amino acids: CSARRRDTQEGRYGYTF. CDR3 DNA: TGCAGTGCTAGAAGACGGGACACCCAAGAGGGGAGGTATGGCTACACCTTC.